These T cell receptor beta chains were read from a single sample in a study of blood T cell repertoires in COVID-19. Produced via immunoSEQ multiplex PCR; TCRdb's table is partial and in-frame only. The table shows 250,000 to 300,000 clones, with less than 90% occurring only once. Sequenced: peripheral blood. These receptors all stem from a man aged 25-45 years with active or convalescent COVID-19. CDR3s include the opening cysteine and the closing phenylalanine or tryptophan. A D gene is named only where the DNA matches it firmly. The size field is filled for only some rows; it gives once, few, many or a size class.

D: TRBD1
size: .
J: TRBJ2-7
V: TRBV5-4
DNA: TGTGCCAGCAGCGGAGGGACAGGTGGAAGCTACGAGCAGTACTTC
CDR3: CASSGGTGGSYEQYF

D: TRBD1
size: .
J: TRBJ1-3
V: TRBV6-5
DNA: TGTGCCAGCAGGCAGGGGGCAGGGGGAAACACCATATATTTT
CDR3: CASRQGAGGNTIYF

D: TRBD2
size: .
J: TRBJ2-3
V: TRBV6-4
DNA: TGTGCCAGCAGTGACGTAGCGGGGAGCACAGATACGCAGTATTTT
CDR3: CASSDVAGSTDTQYF

D: .
size: .
J: TRBJ2-7
V: TRBV7-9
DNA: TGTGCCAGTGGATCCCCTAACAGAAACCATGCCTACGAGCAGTACTTC
CDR3: CASGSPNRNHAYEQYF

D: .
size: .
J: TRBJ1-4
V: TRBV27
DNA: TGTGCCAGCAGTTACAGGGTTAATGAAAAACTGTTTTTT
CDR3: CASSYRVNEKLFF

D: .
size: .
J: TRBJ2-1
V: TRBV19
DNA: TGTGCCTCATCGCCGGTGAGCTCCTACAATGAGCAGTTCTTC
CDR3: CASSPVSSYNEQFF

D: .
size: once
J: TRBJ2-7
V: TRBV6-5
DNA: TGTGCCAGCAGTTACTCCGGGGGTCCCAACGAGCAGTACTTC
CDR3: CASSYSGGPNEQYF

D: .
size: .
J: TRBJ2-5
V: TRBV10-1
DNA: TGCGCCAGCAGCCAAGGGAGCTCCCAAGAGACCCAGTACTTC
CDR3: CASSQGSSQETQYF

D: .
size: once
J: TRBJ1-2
V: TRBV4-1
DNA: TGCGCCAGCAGCCATACTGGGGGGGGCTCTGGCTACACCTTC
CDR3: CASSHTGGGSGYTF

D: .
size: once
J: TRBJ1-2
V: TRBV27
DNA: TGTGCCAGCAAGGTGGCCCTAGAGGACTATGGCTACACCTTC
CDR3: CASKVALEDYGYTF

D: .
size: .
J: TRBJ2-7
V: TRBV6-6
DNA: TGTGCCAGCAGTTATTTGCCGGACGAGCAGTACTTC
CDR3: CASSYLPDEQYF

D: .
size: few
J: TRBJ1-3
V: TRBV18
DNA: TGTGCCAGCTCACCTACAGGGATCGGAAACACCATATATTTT
CDR3: CASSPTGIGNTIYF

D: .
size: few
J: TRBJ2-1
V: TRBV27
DNA: TGTGCCAGCAGTCCCGGGACACAATACAATGAGCAGTTCTTC
CDR3: CASSPGTQYNEQFF

D: .
size: .
J: TRBJ1-1
V: TRBV12-3/TRBV12-4
DNA: TGTGCCAGCAGGGGGGCAGTTGAAGCTTTCTTT
CDR3: CASRGAVEAFF

D: TRBD1
size: .
J: TRBJ2-7
V: TRBV6-2/TRBV6-3
DNA: TGTGCCAGCAGTCAAATGACAGGGCTTTACGAGCAGTACTTC
CDR3: CASSQMTGLYEQYF

D: TRBD2
size: once
J: TRBJ2-7
V: TRBV6-5
DNA: TGTGCCAGCAGTTACCACGGGACTAGCGGGGGATACGAGCAGTACTTC
CDR3: CASSYHGTSGGYEQYF

D: TRBD1
size: once
J: TRBJ1-2
V: TRBV27
DNA: TGTGCCAGCAGCTTCCGGGACAGGTCTTCCGGCTACACCTTC
CDR3: CASSFRDRSSGYTF

D: TRBD1
size: .
J: TRBJ1-2
V: TRBV6-6
DNA: TGTGCCAGCAGCAGAACAGGGGGCTATGGCTACACCTTC
CDR3: CASSRTGGYGYTF

D: .
size: .
J: TRBJ1-2
V: TRBV9
DNA: TGTGCCAGCAGCGCGACATCTATCCGATATGGCTACACCTTC
CDR3: CASSATSIRYGYTF

D: .
size: .
J: TRBJ1-2
V: TRBV5-1
DNA: TGCGCCAGCAGCAAGCTAGGACAGCCTAACTATGGCTACACCTTC
CDR3: CASSKLGQPNYGYTF